Sequencing of this T cell receptor (beta chain) was carried out in a study of regulatory T cells in long-lasting Graves disease. The authors built TCR beta libraries using iRepertoire HTBI primers and Arm-PCR of CDR3 regions. In TCRdb, the multiplex PCR reads were re-called with MiXCR into one record per CDR3 protein. The sample consists of over 450,000 distinct CDR3 sequences, about 22% of them appearing once. The time point was: persistent/refractory GD, antithyroid drugs over 5 years with positive TRAb. With RNA extracted from PBMCs as input, the TCR library was made. V lost 7 bases to trimming and J lost 6 bases, with 11 bases between them. Germline-derived CDR1 and CDR2 are MNHEY and SVGEGT. The CDR3 runs to 12 residues.

The TCR originated in a female donor with Graves disease. Sequenced here: peripheral blood mononuclear cells (PBMCs), sampled when the disease was refractory, from a patient treated with antithyroid drugs. This sequence joins TRBV6-2 or TRBV6-3 and TRBJ2-3, with D unresolved. The CDR3 DNA is TGTGCCAGCATGGCATCCTGGGATACGCAGTATTTT. It encodes CASMASWDTQYF.